A selection of T cell receptor beta chains follows, all from one sample in a study of shared clonotypes between healthy human individuals. TCRdb's copy holds only in-frame clones and misses some; the assay was immunoSEQ multiplex PCR. The table includes about 1.5 million clones, 95% to 99% detected once. Material: naive CD4+ T cells sorted from blood. These receptors were taken from a man aged 25-45 years in good health. The CDR3 runs from the conserved cysteine through the conserved F or W. The D gene is left open where the match is weak.

cdr3_aa: CASSLLGGVGGETQYF
cdr3_nt: TGTGCCAGCAGCTTGCTAGGGGGCGTAGGGGGAGAGACCCAGTACTTC
d_call: TRBD1
j_call: TRBJ2-5
v_call: TRBV5-6

cdr3_aa: CASSSGVLETQYF
cdr3_nt: TGTGCCAGCAGTTCAGGGGTCCTGGAGACCCAGTACTTC
d_call: .
j_call: TRBJ2-5
v_call: TRBV28

cdr3_aa: CASSPLHSGQSYNEQFF
cdr3_nt: TGTGCCAGCTCACCTCTCCATAGCGGGCAATCCTACAATGAGCAGTTCTTC
d_call: TRBD2
j_call: TRBJ2-1
v_call: TRBV18

cdr3_aa: CASRSPRAGSYEQYF
cdr3_nt: TGTGCCAGCAGATCCCCTAGAGCGGGCTCCTACGAGCAGTACTTC
d_call: .
j_call: TRBJ2-7
v_call: TRBV28

cdr3_aa: CASSLTLAGGDNEQFF
cdr3_nt: TGCGCCAGCAGCTTGACCCTAGCGGGAGGGGACAATGAGCAGTTCTTC
d_call: TRBD2
j_call: TRBJ2-1
v_call: TRBV5-1

cdr3_aa: CASSLEQSSYEQYF
cdr3_nt: TGCGCCAGCAGCTTGGAACAGTCCTCCTACGAGCAGTACTTC
d_call: .
j_call: TRBJ2-7
v_call: TRBV5-1

cdr3_aa: CASSLTGLAYNEQFF
cdr3_nt: TGTGCCAGCAGCTTAACGGGACTAGCGTACAATGAGCAGTTCTTC
d_call: TRBD2
j_call: TRBJ2-1
v_call: TRBV7-3

cdr3_aa: CASTRTSEYNEQFF
cdr3_nt: TGTGCCAGCACCCGGACTAGCGAGTACAATGAGCAGTTCTTC
d_call: TRBD2
j_call: TRBJ2-1
v_call: TRBV6-6

cdr3_aa: CVSRDSYGYTF
cdr3_nt: TGTGTCAGCCGGGACAGCTATGGCTACACCTTC
d_call: TRBD1
j_call: TRBJ1-2
v_call: TRBV6-5

cdr3_aa: CASSTWTGLNTEAFF
cdr3_nt: TGTGCCAGCAGTACCTGGACAGGACTTAACACTGAAGCTTTCTTT
d_call: TRBD1
j_call: TRBJ1-1
v_call: TRBV27

cdr3_aa: CASIRDGEKLFF
cdr3_nt: TGTGCCAGCATCCGGGACGGTGAAAAACTGTTTTTT
d_call: .
j_call: TRBJ1-4
v_call: TRBV2

cdr3_aa: CASSPSGGAEQYF
cdr3_nt: TGTGCCAGCAGCCCCTCGGGGGGGGCCGAGCAGTACTTC
d_call: TRBD2
j_call: TRBJ2-7
v_call: TRBV7-9

cdr3_aa: CASSSHLGQPQHF
cdr3_nt: TGCGCCAGCAGCTCCCACCTTGGACAGCCCCAGCATTTT
d_call: .
j_call: TRBJ1-5
v_call: TRBV5-1

cdr3_aa: CASSTGHPYGYTF
cdr3_nt: TGTGCCAGCAGCACGGGACACCCCTATGGCTACACCTTC
d_call: .
j_call: TRBJ1-2
v_call: TRBV5-6

cdr3_aa: CALGQGGFQETQYF
cdr3_nt: TGTGCCTTAGGACAGGGTGGGTTCCAAGAGACCCAGTACTTC
d_call: TRBD1
j_call: TRBJ2-5
v_call: TRBV30

cdr3_aa: CAWSRLGRGLTGELFF
cdr3_nt: TGTGCCTGGAGTCGATTAGGGAGGGGGCTCACCGGGGAGCTGTTTTTT
d_call: .
j_call: TRBJ2-2
v_call: TRBV30

cdr3_aa: CASSLIGRPLRDTEAFF
cdr3_nt: TGTGCCAGCAGCTTAATCGGGCGCCCCTTGAGGGACACTGAAGCTTTCTTT
d_call: .
j_call: TRBJ1-1
v_call: TRBV7-9

cdr3_aa: CASSVELGTQYF
cdr3_nt: TGTGCCAGCAGCGTAGAGTTGGGGACCCAGTACTTC
d_call: .
j_call: TRBJ2-5
v_call: TRBV9

cdr3_aa: CASSYSGWNEKLFF
cdr3_nt: TGTGCCAGCAGTTACTCGGGTTGGAATGAAAAACTGTTTTTT
d_call: .
j_call: TRBJ1-4
v_call: TRBV6-5

cdr3_aa: CASSPTSGSTPSYEQYF
cdr3_nt: TGTGCCAGCAGCCCGACTAGCGGGTCTACCCCCTCCTACGAGCAGTACTTC
d_call: TRBD2
j_call: TRBJ2-7
v_call: TRBV9

cdr3_aa: CARSRRDHGEELFF
cdr3_nt: TGTGCCAGAAGCCGGCGGGACCACGGTGAGGAACTGTTTTTT
d_call: .
j_call: TRBJ1-4
v_call: TRBV5-3